This T cell receptor (beta chain) was obtained from a study of response to subunit inactivated influenza vaccine. Overall study results and limits: With each seasonal influenza vaccination, the authors suggested, few new T cells are recruited.

This CDR3 region has 14 residues. Germline V gives CDR1 SQVTM, CDR2 ANQGSEA. Trimming stripped 3 bases from V and 4 bases from J, with 14 bases between. This clonotype has just a few counts. The antigen is undetermined. TCRdb reprocessed the RT-PCR reads via MiXCR and lists one record per CDR3 protein. The sample holds hundreds of thousands of distinct CDR3 sequences, over 9.5% seen once. Here the sequenced sample was PBMCs from blood, taken on the day of vaccination. The chain joins TRBV29-1 to TRBJ2-3; either TRBD1 or TRBD2 may fit D (7 bases each). The sequence was obtained from a man aged 45-60 years who received an inactivated influenza vaccine. Here the CDR3 DNA reads TGCAGCGTTGACCAGGGGGAGGGCCCAGATACGCAGTATTTT. It is translated as CSVDQGEGPDTQYF.